This TCR beta chain was profiled in a study of shared clonotypes between healthy human individuals. The wider study: In total, the donors were a couple of women and a few men aged 18 to 49.

Unmatched junction bases numbered 11, after V lost 3 bases and J lost 6 bases. The V gene's germline CDR1 is MNHEY and CDR2 SVGAGI. The CDR3 is 15 residues long. Points on this clone: Its target is unknown.

General study points: As a rule, naive subsets had a larger estimated richness than memory subsets.

The assay was carried out at the deep level. Once extracted for a subset, genomic DNA was divided evenly among several immunoSEQ plates. Assay used: immunoSEQ multiplex PCR; TCRdb lists only in-frame clones, some missing. The sample consists of 1 million to 1.3 million clones, 78% of them appearing once. The TCR originated in a man aged 18-30 years in good health. Some clones in this sample may be carry-over from other donors' samples. The chain employs TRBV6-5 and TRBJ2-7; TRBD1 agrees at 7 bases. Specimen: memory CD4+ T cells from PBMCs. Noted subset: CD45RA-negative fraction. The chain's CDR3 is CASSYSTGRVFEQYF. CDR3 coding DNA: TGTGCCAGCAGTTATTCGACAGGGAGAGTTTTCGAGCAGTACTTC.